The sequence of this T cell receptor (beta chain) was determined in a study of T cells in Graves' hyperthyroidism and ophthalmopathy. The study's findings and limits: Before onset, by a median of approximately 6.2 months, the model predicted ophthalmopathy.

A word on this clonotype: Antigen specificity is unknown.

RNA transcripts provided the source from which TCR beta CDR3 regions were amplified. HTBI primers were the set used in a first-round RT-PCR of the TCR CDR3. MiXCR, run by TCRdb on the multiplex PCR reads, gives a single entry per CDR3 protein. The data hold around 350,000 distinct CDR3 sequences, with 25% observed a single time. The definition of stable Graves' hyperthyroidism was no ophthalmopathy progression within 18 months. Those patients with uncontrolled infection, other autoimmune disease, pregnancy or lactation were excluded. The CDR3 sequence is 14 residues long. V shed 0 bases and J 9 bases; nucleotides not matched to a gene: 6. The germline gives CDR1 SGHDT, CDR2 YYEEEE.

This TCR was sampled from a man aged 45 to 65 with Graves' hyperthyroidism. The sample consisted of blood. The chain links TRBV5-6 to TRBJ2-1, with 7 bases aligning to TRBD2. DNA of the CDR3: TGTGCCAGCAGCTTGGCTGGTTTAGCGGGTGAGCAGTTCTTC. It specifies CASSLAGLAGEQFF.